The sequence of this T cell receptor beta chain was determined in a study of OX40 agonist ivuxolimab in advanced cancers. CDR1 SNHLY and CDR2 FYNNEI come from the germline V gene. J was trimmed by 4 bases and V by 5 bases; bases with no gene match: 7. The CDR3 is 17 amino acids. The method was immunoSEQ multiplex PCR; TCRdb's version includes in-frame clones alone and lacks a portion of them. The table lists 65,000 to 90,000 clones, 70% to 90% of them singletons. The sequence derives from an adult with an advanced solid tumor such as melanoma, head and neck, liver or kidney cancer. This material consisted of CD4+ or CD8+ T cells sorted from blood, taken in a trial of the OX40 agonist ivuxolimab. The chain couples TRBV2 to TRBJ2-1; the match to TRBD2 covers 14 bases. CDR3 region: CASSPGLAGVVYNEQFF. The CDR3, as DNA: TGTGCCAGCAGTCCGGGACTAGCGGGAGTCGTATACAATGAGCAGTTCTTC.